One sample yielded the 24 T cell receptor beta chains listed below, sequenced in a study of T-cell reconstitution after alpha-beta-depleted transplantation in children. Unique molecular identifiers were built into the TCRbeta library. TCRdb reprocessed the PCR reads with MiXCR, giving one entry per CDR3 protein. The data hold more than 40,000 distinct CDR3 sequences, with about 9.3% observed a single time. The sample in question was PBMCs, mostly from graft donor cells, obtained 60 days after TCRalphabeta/CD19-depleted stem cell transplant. These TCRs come from a male patient aged 2 to 10 who had a stem cell transplant for chronic granulomatous disease, so the T cells may come from the graft donor.

This chain uses TRBV28 with TRBJ2-1; D gene ambiguous. Germline values: CDR1 MDHEN, CDR2 SYDVKM. Trimming cost V 9 bases and J 6 bases, with 18 bases left between them. The CDR3 sequence is 14 residues long. CDR3 nucleotides: TGTGCCAGGGGCCCCGGGCTAGTCTGCAATGAGCAGTTCTTC. Its translation: CARGPGLVCNEQFF.

In DNA, the CDR3 is TGTGCCAGCAGCCAAGCGCTACCCTTAGCGGGAACTAGCACAGATACGCAGTATTTT. Translation gives CASSQALPLAGTSTDTQYF. This rearrangement joins TRBV3-1 to TRBJ2-3; 8 bases map to TRBD2. Germline CDR1 and CDR2: LGHDT and YNNKEL (reference sequence). Trimming at V came to 1 base and at J to 0 bases, leaving 12 bases not matched to a gene. CDR3 length: 19 amino acids.

This clonotype has ten or more counts. The genes are TRBV7-2 and TRBJ2-5; TRBD1 aligns across 7 bases. CDR1 and CDR2 (germline): SGHTA, FQGNSA. The CDR3 has 16 residues. With 1 base clipped from V and 3 bases from J, the junction kept 8 bases outside the gene matches. The CDR3 protein is CASSLVVGQRKETQYF. In nucleotides, the CDR3 is TGTGCCAGCAGCTTAGTGGTGGGACAGAGAAAAGAGACCCAGTACTTC.

This clonotype was seen ten or more times. V usage is TRBV29-1 and J usage is TRBJ2-1; 10 bases are a match to TRBD2. Germline CDR1 is SQVTM and CDR2 is ANQGSEA. V was clipped by 6 bases and J by 4 bases; unmatched bases: 12. The CDR3 contains 16 residues. The CDR3: CSVGTSAPIRYNEQFF. CDR3 DNA: TGCAGCGTGGGGACTAGCGCACCCATAAGGTACAATGAGCAGTTCTTC.

As to this clonotype: This sequence may be a read error, since a much larger clone differs from it by one base. This chain connects TRBV27 to TRBJ2-3, with D hard to call. The germline V gene encodes CDR1 MNHEY and CDR2 SMNVEV (reference sequence). CDR3 length: 15 amino acids. The CDR3 nucleotides read TGTGCCAGCATTTTATCCAGCCATATCACAGATACGCAGTATTTT. This encodes CASILSSHITDTQYF.

This clonotype was seen repeatedly, ten times or more. The gene calls are TRBV6-1 and TRBJ2-1; D is unresolved. The CDR3 runs 15 residues. Germline-derived CDR1 and CDR2 are MNHNS and SASEGT. V was clipped by 5 bases and J by 8 bases, with 19 bases between them. The CDR3, as DNA: TGTGCCAGCAGTCCGACACGGACCCAAACAGATGAGCAGTTCTTC. Translated, it gives CASSPTRTQTDEQFF.

This clonotype was observed a handful of times. The gene calls are TRBV9 and TRBJ2-7; 14 bases fit TRBD2. CDR1 is SGDLS, CDR2 YYNGEE, per germline. With 3 bases clipped from V and 4 bases from J, the junction kept 3 bases outside the gene matches. CDR3 length: 15 amino acids. CDR3 DNA: TGTGCCAGCAGCGCAGGGACTAGCGGGAGTTACGAGCAGTACTTC. It codes for CASSAGTSGSYEQYF.

This clonotype appeared many times. This sequence joins TRBV5-1 and TRBJ2-2; TRBD2 is a possible D gene (5 bases). The length of the CDR3 is 15 residues. Germline lookup yields CDR1 SGHRS and CDR2 YFSETQ. V dropped 2 bases and J dropped 0 bases, with 8 bases sitting between them. Written as DNA, the CDR3 is TGCGCCAGCAGCTTACGGACTGCGAACACCGGGGAGCTGTTTTTT. Protein product: CASSLRTANTGELFF.

The CDR3 DNA reads as TGTGCCAGCAGCTTGGGGGACAGGTCCAAGTTCTTC. Protein: CASSLGDRSKFF. The chain is built from TRBV5-4 and TRBJ2-1, with TRBD1 identical over 8 bases. CDR3 length equals 12 residues. Losses at the gene ends were 0 bases for V and 14 bases for J; bases not matched to a gene: 4. CDR1 SGHNT and CDR2 YYREEE come from the germline V gene (reference sequence). Together with reference TRBV5-4 and TRBJ2-1, the CDR3 gives the full variable domain: ETGVTQSPTHLIKTRGQQVTLRCSSQSGHNTVSWYQQALGQGPQFIFQYYREEENGRGNFPPRFSGLQFPNYSSELNVNALELDDSALYLCASSLGDRSKFFGPGTRLTVL.

This clonotype was detected many times. The chain is built from TRBV12-3 or TRBV12-4 and TRBJ1-2; D not resolved. Between the trimmed V and J ends, which lost 3 bases and 4 bases, there was a span of 9 bases. The CDR3 runs to 13 residues. In DNA form, the CDR3 reads TGTGCCAGCAGTTTGTTAACCTCCTATGGCTACACCTTC. This translates into CASSLLTSYGYTF.

This clonotype has only a few counts. The rearrangement joins TRBV30 to TRBJ2-2, with 7 bases aligning to TRBD2. Germline V lookup: CDR1 GTSNPN, CDR2 SVGIG (reference sequence). Trimming took 5 bases from V and 3 from J; bases not matched to a gene: 6. CDR3 length: 14 amino acids. The CDR3 DNA reads TGTGCCTGGTCTGGCGGGAGAGACACCGGGGAGCTGTTTTTT. It translates to CAWSGGRDTGELFF.

This clonotype was picked up many times. The CDR3 protein is CASSQGGLAGGHNEQFF. CDR3 coding DNA: TGTGCCAGCAGCCAGGGTGGACTAGCGGGAGGGCACAATGAGCAGTTCTTC. This sequence joins TRBV3-1 and TRBJ2-1; 15 nucleotides line up with TRBD2. Per germline, CDR1 LGHDT and CDR2 YNNKEL (reference sequence). V shed 3 bases and J 5 bases; nucleotides not matched to a gene: 5. CDR3 size: 17 residues.

This clonotype has only a few counts. The DNA of the CDR3 is TGTGCCAGCAGTTTATCCGGGACAGTCAATGAGCAGTTCTTC. This sequence encodes CASSLSGTVNEQFF. The V gene is TRBV28, the J gene TRBJ2-1, with 7 nucleotides matching TRBD1. J lost 6 bases, V lost 1 base, and 3 bases had no gene match. The CDR3 sequence is 14 residues long. From germline, CDR1 is MDHEN and CDR2 SYDVKM. Variable domain in full (rest from reference TRBV28 and TRBJ2-1): DVKVTQSSRYLVKRTGEKVFLECVQDMDHENMFWYRQDPGLGLRLIYFSYDVKMKEKGDIPEGYSVSREKKERFSLILESASTNQTSMYLCASSLSGTVNEQFFGPGTRLTVL.

This clonotype has ten or more counts. The rearrangement joins TRBV3-1 to TRBJ1-1, with D possibly TRBD1 on 5 matching bases. Germline V gene data show CDR1 as LGHDT and CDR2 as YNNKEL (reference sequence). The CDR3 sequence is 14 residues long. The germline V and J ends were trimmed by 1 base and 3 bases, with 9 bases remaining between them. The CDR3 region is CASSQAGLDTEAFF. The CDR3 DNA sequence: TGTGCCAGCAGCCAAGCAGGGTTGGACACTGAAGCTTTCTTT.

This clonotype was detected ten times or more. The J gene is TRBJ1-2, the V gene TRBV7-2; 10 bases map to TRBD1. Germline CDR1 reads SGHTA; CDR2 reads FQGNSA. V gave up 7 bases and J gave up 1 base; unmatched junction bases: 9. The CDR3 sequence is 16 residues long. The chain's CDR3 is CASTLGGQGINYGYTF. The CDR3 DNA follows: TGTGCCAGCACCCTTGGGGGACAGGGGATTAACTATGGCTACACCTTC.

This clonotype was seen many times. The chain employs TRBV5-1 and TRBJ1-2; no clear D gene. With 4 bases removed from V and 0 bases from J, the gap between germline ends came to 10 bases. Germline V gene sequence: CDR1 SGHRS, CDR2 YFSETQ. The CDR3 is made up of 14 amino acids. The CDR3 DNA reads as TGCGCCAGCAGCCCCGGACGGTCTAACTATGGCTACACCTTC. Protein: CASSPGRSNYGYTF.

This clonotype came up many times. The rearrangement uses TRBV20-1 and TRBJ2-7; D may match TRBD1 or TRBD2 (5 bases each). The germline V gene has CDR1 DFQATT and CDR2 SNEGSKA (reference sequence). The CDR3 sequence is 13 residues long. The V end was cut by 3 bases, the J end by 11 bases, with 20 bases between. CDR3 sequence reads: CSARGPGRAMEYF. In DNA, the CDR3 is TGCAGTGCTAGGGGGCCGGGACGGGCGATGGAGTACTTC.

This clonotype was observed at least ten times. V gene TRBV28 combines with J gene TRBJ1-1; D ambiguous. Germline V lookup: CDR1 MDHEN, CDR2 SYDVKM. This CDR3 spans 15 amino acids. V dropped 2 bases and J dropped 1 base, with 11 bases sitting between them. Here the CDR3 reads CASSLLSFPNTEAFF. The DNA for the CDR3 is TGTGCCAGCAGTTTACTCAGTTTCCCGAACACTGAAGCTTTCTTT.

This clonotype was recorded a few times. The CDR3 DNA reads TGTGCCAGTAGTATGGATCAAGGGACAGCCTACAATGAGCAGTTCTTC. Translated, it gives CASSMDQGTAYNEQFF. This chain connects TRBV19 to TRBJ2-1, with 7 bases lining up with TRBD1. CDR1 and CDR2 from the germline V gene are LNHDA and SQIVND (reference sequence). This CDR3 has 16 amino acids. The ends lost 3 bases at V and 2 bases at J; junction bases unmatched: 7.

This clonotype has a count of ten or more. The chain combines TRBV29-1 with TRBJ2-1; D gene uncertain. Per germline, CDR1 SQVTM and CDR2 ANQGSEA. Trimming took 7 bases from V and 4 from J, leaving 8 bases between them. CDR3 size: 11 residues. In nucleotides, the CDR3 is TGCAGCGGTGGAGTTTACAATGAGCAGTTCTTC. Encoded protein: CSGGVYNEQFF.

This clonotype was detected ten times or more. The chain couples TRBV27 to TRBJ2-3; tentative D call: TRBD1 (6 bases). V dropped 5 bases and J dropped 2 bases, with 14 bases sitting between them. Germline V CDR1 and CDR2: MNHEY, SMNVEV (reference sequence). The CDR3 contains 15 residues. The CDR3 is CASSPTGAFTDTQYF. The CDR3 nucleotides read TGTGCCAGCAGTCCGACAGGAGCATTCACAGATACGCAGTATTTT.

In this sample, this clonotype turned up many times. This rearrangement joins TRBV5-1 to TRBJ2-5, with 9 nucleotides matching TRBD2. Germline V gene lookup returns CDR1 SGHRS and CDR2 YFSETQ. This CDR3 region has 15 residues. V lost 0 bases and J lost 4; bases outside the gene matches: 4. CDR3 residues: CASSLDQTSGETQYF. In nucleotides, the CDR3 is TGCGCCAGCAGCTTGGACCAGACTAGCGGAGAGACCCAGTACTTC.

This clonotype came up many times. V usage is TRBV9 and J usage is TRBJ1-3, with D hard to call. The CDR3 extends over 14 amino acids. Between the trimmed V and J ends, which lost 4 bases and 1 base, there was a span of 9 bases. CDR1 and CDR2 (germline): SGDLS, YYNGEE. For the CDR3, the DNA is TGTGCCAGCAGCCCACAGACGTCTGGAAACACCATATATTTT. It is translated as CASSPQTSGNTIYF. The complete variable domain, with remaining parts taken from reference TRBV9 and TRBJ1-3, reads DSGVTQTPKHLITATGQRVTLRCSPRSGDLSVYWYQQSLDQGLQFLIQYYNGEERAKGNILERFSAQQFPDLHSELNLSSLELGDSALYFCASSPQTSGNTIYFGEGSWLTVV.

This clonotype turned up a few times. V gene TRBV27 combines with J gene TRBJ1-6; maybe TRBD1 (6 bases). The CDR3 is 17 residues long. V was cut by 4 bases and J by 6 bases, with 19 bases left in between. CDR1 is MNHEY and CDR2 is SMNVEV in the germline V gene (reference sequence). DNA of the CDR3: TGTGCCAGCAGTTCTTGGTGGGGGGAGGGGGGTAATTCACCCCTCCACTTT. Translated, it gives CASSSWWGEGGNSPLHF.